Given below is one TCR beta chain in context. Antigen: not known. An end of the junction differs from the germline gene, which may be a read error. The template was genomic DNA from peripheral blood, not RNA. In germline, CDR1 is SQVTM, CDR2 ANQGSEA. There are 13 residues in the CDR3. These data come from a study of T cell repertoires in aging, cancer and after chemotherapy. The study's findings and limits: Across the chemotherapy interval, each cancer cohort showed higher median generation probability, suggesting thymic rebound. The repertoire data cannot show anything about immunological memory following chemotherapy.

A mixed TRB-A/B primer pool amplified rearranged TRB by multiplex touch-down PCR. TCRdb independently ran MiXCR on the multiplex PCR reads; one entry per CDR3 protein. This sample has around 440 distinct CDR3 sequences, with roughly 29% found just once. The rearrangement joins TRBV29-1 to TRBJ1-2; D might be TRBD1 (5 bases). This TCR derives from a human donor with a solid tumor. The sample comprised blood. The CDR3 reads CSVEDRANYNYTF. The CDR3, as DNA: TGCAGCGTAGAAGACAGAGCCAACTATAACTACACCTTC.